The sequence of this T cell receptor (beta chain) was determined in a study of human T cells and chemical hapten exposure (dated by TCRdb to 2020 to 2022). Context from the whole study: Libraries were combined into a pool for sequencing, and differences in TCR yield between samples came mainly from small differences in library volumes within the pool. This study followed changes in the peripheral blood TCR repertoire in vivo during primary and secondary sensitization of alopecia patients to the hapten diphenylcyclopropenone (DPC). From each blood RNA sample, both TCR alpha and TCR beta chains were sequenced. The paper as a whole reports these results and caveats: DPC sensitization did not change how many TCRs were above 1 in 1000 frequency, and no evidence was found of alterations in global repertoire structure. Repeated subsampling changed both the strength of the expansion versus patch-test correlation and the threshold at which the correlation became significant.

Receptor libraries were prepared by 5' RACE. Sequenced using an Illumina MiSeq. During library preparation, unique molecular identifiers were attached to individual cDNA molecules so that TCRs could be counted quantitatively and reproducibly. In the paper's pipeline: A median of around 100,000 TCRs per sample was observed, with a range of about 20,000 to 690,600. The Decombinator software suite was used to annotate V, J and CDR3 in the TCR reads. For PS versus PT1 abundance plots, all samples were subsampled to the same number of TCRs (28,000). Expanded TCRs were defined as absent before sensitization and observed at least eight times at the 2-week time point. In-frame beta chains were kept once TCRdb had trimmed the public reads at Q25 with fastp and called clones with MiXCR. Rows with one shared CDR3 protein collapse into an entry with the most common genes and DNA. The V and J calls were not made by the authors but by TCRdb's processing. This sample has approximately 80,000 distinct CDR3 sequences in its table, and approximately 15% of those were observed once. Over 6.5% of the sample lies in the top ten.

This clonotype was detected only a few times. Its antigen remains unidentified. Per-nucleotide qualities are absent, and no much larger clonotype sits a single base away. Total RNA was extracted from unfractionated whole blood collected in Tempus Blood RNA tubes. Five or six healthy volunteers served as TCR sequencing controls and were bled at day 0, 2 weeks and 6 weeks. CDR1 and CDR2 were assigned from the germline V gene (reference sequence) as DFQATT and SNEGSKA. The CDR3 has 16 amino acids, counting the end cysteine and phenylalanine. The DNA shown is the 48-base CDR3, in frame from base 1. At the junction V is shortened by 3 bases and J by 5 bases, with 23 bases in between.

The sequence joins TRBV20-1 to TRBJ2-7; the D segment may tentatively be TRBD1 or TRBD2, each giving 5 matched bases. This clonotype was obtained from a female donor in good health. The nucleotides are TGCAGTGCTAGGGGAGTGGTGGCGCGACGAGGGGACGAGCAGTACTTC. Translated, this is CSARGVVARRGDEQYF.